A selection of T cell receptor beta chains follows, all from one sample in a study of STAT5B mutations in CD4+ large granular lymphocyte leukemia. Produced via immunoSEQ multiplex PCR; TCRdb's table is partial and in-frame only. The sample consists of about 34,000 clones, over 65% of them appearing once. Material for sequencing was CD4+ T cells from blood buffy coats. All receptors come from a human donor in good health. The CDR3 runs from the conserved cysteine through the conserved F or W. The D gene is left open where the match is weak. Size is stated for part of the rows, as once, few or many counts, or as a class when the clone is expanded.

CASSSRDYRRTDTQYF,TGTGCCAGCAGCTCCCGGGACTACCGACGCACAGATACGCAGTATTTT,TRBJ2-3,NA,TRBV7-9,TRBD2
CASSSLAGGPPETQYF,TGTGCCAGCAGCTCCCTGGCGGGTGGCCCCCCAGAGACCCAGTACTTC,TRBJ2-5,NA,TRBV7-2,NA
CASTFSRALGNIQYF,TGTGCCAGCACCTTCTCCCGGGCCTTGGGCAACATTCAGTACTTC,TRBJ2-4,NA,TRBV11-2,NA
CASSQVDILTYNEQFF,TGCGCCAGCAGCCAAGTAGATATTCTCACCTACAATGAGCAGTTCTTC,TRBJ2-1,NA,TRBV4-1,NA
CASSPRTEQYF,TGTGCCAGCTCACCACGCACCGAGCAGTACTTC,TRBJ2-7,few,TRBV18,NA
CASSLGEAYEQYF,TGTGCCAGCAGCTTAGGGGAGGCCTACGAGCAGTACTTC,TRBJ2-7,NA,TRBV7-2,NA
CASSLAETSDTQYF,TGTGCCAGCAGCTTAGCGGAGACCAGCGATACGCAGTATTTT,TRBJ2-3,NA,TRBV7-7,NA
CASSFPTKGAEQYF,TGTGCCAGCAGCTTCCCGACAAAGGGGGCCGAGCAGTACTTC,TRBJ2-7,NA,TRBV7-9,TRBD1
CASSWTAEENIQYF,TGTGCCAGCAGCTGGACAGCCGAGGAAAACATTCAGTACTTC,TRBJ2-4,NA,TRBV5-4,NA
CASSRSGGRAGSYEQYF,TGTGCCAGCAGCCGTAGCGGGGGGCGCGCTGGGTCCTACGAGCAGTACTTC,TRBJ2-7,NA,TRBV4-2,TRBD2
CASSSGWSNQPQHF,TGTGCCAGCAGTTCAGGGTGGTCTAATCAGCCCCAGCATTTT,TRBJ1-5,few,TRBV28,NA
CASGLVGVTDTQYF,TGTGCTAGTGGTTTGGTGGGGGTCACAGATACGCAGTATTTT,TRBJ2-3,NA,TRBV12-5,NA
CASSRGMGKSGEKLFF,TGTGCCAGCAGCCGGGGGATGGGCAAATCGGGTGAAAAACTGTTTTTT,TRBJ1-4,few,TRBV5-4,NA
CASSLAPGQGSYEQYF,TGCGCCAGCAGCTTGGCCCCGGGACAGGGGTCCTACGAGCAGTACTTC,TRBJ2-7,once,TRBV5-1,TRBD1
CASSPLWGQGTGYTF,TGTGCCAGCAGCCCTCTATGGGGACAGGGGACTGGCTACACCTTC,TRBJ1-2,NA,TRBV6-6,TRBD1
CASSYSERQPQHF,TGTGCCAGCAGTTACTCCGAAAGGCAGCCCCAGCATTTT,TRBJ1-5,NA,TRBV6-5,NA
CASSPQETQYF,TGTGCCAGCTCACCCCAAGAGACCCAGTACTTC,TRBJ2-5,few,TRBV18,NA
CASSLRGGFTDTQYF,TGTGCCAGCAGCTTAAGGGGCGGATTCACAGATACGCAGTATTTT,TRBJ2-3,NA,TRBV7-9,NA
CASSALLRGLAGNTIYF,TGTGCCAGCAGCGCGCTCCTCAGGGGGCTCGCGGGAAACACCATATATTTT,TRBJ1-3,NA,TRBV11-2,TRBD1
CAWSAGASNQPQHF,TGTGCCTGGAGTGCGGGGGCTAGCAATCAGCCCCAGCATTTT,TRBJ1-5,NA,TRBV30,NA
CASSLSRAGYEQYF,TGTGCCAGCAGCTTGTCCAGGGCGGGCTACGAGCAGTACTTC,TRBJ2-7,once,TRBV5-6,NA
CASSPWGGANTEAFF,TGTGCCAGCTCACCTTGGGGGGGCGCTAACACTGAAGCTTTCTTT,TRBJ1-1,NA,TRBV18,NA
CATRSNQPQHF,TGTGCCACCAGGAGCAATCAGCCCCAGCATTTT,TRBJ1-5,NA,TRBV28,NA